This T cell receptor (beta chain) appears in the sequencing data of a study of blood T cell repertoires in COVID-19. As for the study in general: The study drew acute and convalescent COVID-19 samples from the United States, Italy and Spain.

Germline CDR1 is SGHAT and CDR2 is FQNNGV. This CDR3 is built from 14 residues. Trimming removed 4 bases from V and 6 bases from J; junction bases left unmatched: 6. Original data processing: Amplification from reference gene primers served as the basis for estimated nucleated cell counts. The table came from immunoSEQ multiplex PCR; TCRdb's copy has only in-frame clones and leaves some out. The V and J calls and the clone size are those of that table, but D and trimming were determined from the DNA. The sample includes 300,000 or so clones, around 90% seen only once; the top ten take 5% to 7%. This receptor was identified in a young man who had recovered from COVID-19. Sequencing was carried out using peripheral blood. The chain recombines TRBV11-2 with TRBJ2-1; 7 positions agree with TRBD1. The CDR3 sequence is CASSSNRGRNEQFF. DNA for the CDR3: TGTGCCAGCAGCTCTAACAGGGGCCGCAATGAGCAGTTCTTC.